This T cell receptor beta chain was sequenced in a study of shared clonotypes between healthy human individuals. The germline V gene has CDR1 LGHNA and CDR2 YNFKEQ. Trimming removed 0 bases at V and 0 bases at J, with 8 bases between. The CDR3 spans 15 residues. The method was immunoSEQ multiplex PCR; TCRdb's version includes in-frame clones alone and lacks a portion of them. The sample shows 330,000 or so clones, around four fifths of them seen only once. The clonotype was recovered from a man aged 25 to 45 in good health. The chain recombines TRBV4-2 with TRBJ2-5; tentatively, D is TRBD1 (6 bases). Sequences were obtained from memory CD4+ T cells sorted from blood. The subset here: CD45RA-negative fraction. The CDR3 DNA reads TGTGCCAGCAGCCAAGAGGGACAAGACCAAGAGACCCAGTACTTC. Translating it yields CASSQEGQDQETQYF.